The 28 T cell receptor beta chains below were found in one sample sequenced in a study of blood T cells in healthy people across ages. The use of a sample-barcoded 5' primer and a J-beta primer mix characterized a second PCR of roughly 7 to 11 cycles. Each CDR3 protein is one row after TCRdb ran MiXCR on the 5' RACE reads. The sample records hundreds of thousands of distinct CDR3 sequences, roughly 48% being singletons. The sample consisted of blood. These receptors came from a man of 80 years or more in good health.

This clonotype has a handful of counts. The V call is TRBV2, the J call TRBJ1-4; D remains ambiguous. This CDR3 has 13 residues. V dropped 5 bases and J dropped 5 bases, with 9 bases sitting between them. CDR1 is SNHLY and CDR2 is FYNNEI in the germline V gene. The CDR3 loop is CASSTNRNEKLFF. CDR3 in DNA: TGTGCCAGCAGTACAAATCGGAATGAAAAACTGTTTTTT.

The chain uses TRBV7-2 and TRBJ1-5; a possible D gene is TRBD1 (5 bases). V lost 5 bases and J lost 10, with 15 bases in between. Germline lookup yields CDR1 SGHTA and CDR2 FQGNSA. The CDR3 length is 13 residues. The CDR3 bases are TGTGCCAGCAGCCCCACAGGACCGGGACCCCAGCATTTT. It yields the protein CASSPTGPGPQHF.

Worth noting for this clonotype: This may stem from a read error, because a much larger clone lies one nucleotide away. The chain carries TRBV6-6 and TRBJ2-1; 8 bases agree with TRBD2. The J call is uncertain, as TRBJ2-7 better fits the DNA end. The V gene's germline CDR1 is MNHNY and CDR2 SVGAGI (reference sequence). The CDR3 is 14 amino acids. For the CDR3, the DNA is TGTGCCAGCACCCCCGGGACTAGGTACAATGAGCAGTACTTC. Translated: CASTPGTRYNEQYF.

The chain has TRBV20-1 and TRBJ2-7; maybe TRBD1 (6 bases). CDR1 is DFQATT and CDR2 is SNEGSKA in the germline V gene (reference sequence). This CDR3 has 14 amino acids. With 5 bases removed from V and 3 bases from J, the gap between germline ends came to 17 bases. CDR3 in DNA: TGCAGTGCTCTCCGACCAGGACAGAACTACGAGCAGTACTTC. Translation gives CSALRPGQNYEQYF.

As for this clonotype: The junction differs from germline at one of its ends, possibly a read error. J is TRBJ1-4 and V is TRBV29-1; no clear D gene. Per germline, CDR1 SQVTM and CDR2 ANQGSEA. CDR3 length equals 15 residues. CDR3 DNA sequence: TGCAGCGTTGAAGATCGGACCGGGCTTGTTGAAAAACCGTTTTTT. Translation gives CSVEDRTGLVEKPFF.

There are a few counts of this clonotype. This chain joins TRBV7-9 and TRBJ1-6; possibly TRBD1 for D (6 bases). Germline V lookup: CDR1 SEHNR, CDR2 FQNEAQ (reference sequence). The CDR3 runs 16 residues. V lost 5 bases and J 0 bases, leaving 11 bases between the germline ends. CDR3 sequence reads: CASSPGQSSYNSPLHF. The DNA of the CDR3 is TGTGCCAGCAGCCCTGGACAGAGCTCCTATAATTCACCCCTCCACTTT.

J is TRBJ2-7 and V is TRBV20-1; 16 positions match TRBD2. The CDR3 is made up of 17 amino acids. The V segment lost 0 bases and the J segment 6 bases; nucleotides outside the gene matches: 8. The germline V gene encodes CDR1 DFQATT and CDR2 SNEGSKA (reference sequence). The CDR3 protein is CSARDPGTSGRAREQYF. The CDR3 DNA reads TGCAGTGCTAGAGATCCCGGGACTAGCGGGAGGGCCCGCGAGCAGTACTTC.

In its sample, this clonotype was seen a few times. The V gene is TRBV10-3, the J gene TRBJ2-5; D gene unclear. Trimming took off 4 bases at V and 5 bases at J, with 11 bases between the two ends. Looked up from germline, CDR1 is ENHRY and CDR2 is SYGVKD. The CDR3 has 13 amino acids. The CDR3 region is CAISGGSGETQYF. In DNA form, the CDR3 reads TGTGCCATCAGTGGCGGCTCTGGGGAGACCCAGTACTTC.

This chain joins TRBV7-9 and TRBJ1-6, with 9 bases identical to TRBD1. CDR1 and CDR2 (germline): SEHNR, FQNEAQ (reference sequence). The CDR3 has 19 amino acids. The V gene end was trimmed by 1 base and the J gene end by 0 bases; junction bases not matched to a gene: 7. The CDR3 reads CASSLDFGQGSSYNSPLHF. The CDR3 region has the DNA TGTGCCAGCAGCTTAGATTTCGGACAGGGGAGCTCCTATAATTCACCCCTCCACTTT.

The chain uses TRBV20-1 and TRBJ2-5; D ambiguous. Germline CDR1 is DFQATT and CDR2 is SNEGSKA (reference sequence). With 0 bases removed from V and 1 base from J, the gap between germline ends came to 9 bases. The CDR3 extends over 14 amino acids. The DNA for the CDR3 is TGCAGTGCTAGAGATCTCAGATTCCAAGAGACCCAGTACTTC. It yields the protein CSARDLRFQETQYF.

The rearrangement joins TRBV7-8 to TRBJ1-2; 7 positions match TRBD1. The CDR3 covers 15 residues. V lost 5 bases and J lost 9; bases outside the gene matches: 15. Germline values: CDR1 SGHVS, CDR2 FQNEAQ. The CDR3 sequence: CASSHRTGVYFRYTF. In DNA form, the CDR3 reads TGTGCCAGCAGCCATCGCACAGGGGTCTACTTTCGCTACACCTTC.

This clonotype was seen more than once but under ten times. The chain recombines TRBV10-3 with TRBJ1-2, with D unresolved. Germline V gene lookup returns CDR1 ENHRY and CDR2 SYGVKD. Trimming left V 3 bases short and J 7 bases short, with 15 bases between. This CDR3 contains 14 residues. The CDR3 is CAISDKGSAGGYTF. The CDR3 coding sequence is TGTGCCATCAGTGATAAGGGTTCGGCAGGTGGCTACACCTTC.

This clonotype showed up just a few times. CDR3 in DNA: TGTGCCAGCAGTGACGAGAAGGGTTCAGTTGAAAAACTGTTTTTT. Protein: CASSDEKGSVEKLFF. This chain uses TRBV6-5 with TRBJ1-4; no clear D gene. Trimming shortened V by 5 bases and J by 7 bases, and 17 bases separated the two germline ends. The CDR3 contains 15 residues. Germline lookup yields CDR1 MNHEY and CDR2 SVGAGI.

This clonotype was recorded a few times. The chain recombines TRBV6-2 or TRBV6-3 with TRBJ2-3, with no clear D. CDR1 and CDR2 from the germline V gene are MNHEY and SVGEGT. Deletions cut 8 bases from V and 6 bases from J, with 18 bases between. This CDR3 spans 14 amino acids. The CDR3 nucleotides are TGTGCCAGCCGCCCTCGGCCGTCGTCGGATACGCAGTATTTT. This encodes CASRPRPSSDTQYF.

This clonotype was recorded a few times. This chain connects TRBV5-1 to TRBJ2-5, with 10 bases fitting TRBD2. The V segment lost 0 bases and the J segment 6 bases; nucleotides outside the gene matches: 2. This CDR3 contains 14 residues. CDR1 and CDR2 (germline): SGHRS, YFSETQ. CDR3 residues: CASSLELAGKTQYF. The CDR3 nucleotides are TGCGCCAGCAGCTTGGAACTAGCGGGAAAGACCCAGTACTTC.

This chain uses TRBV6-1 with TRBJ2-6, with unresolved D. The CDR3 is 18 amino acids. The V end was cut by 3 bases, the J end by 0 bases, with 15 bases between. Per the germline V gene, CDR1 is MNHNS and CDR2 is SASEGT. In DNA, the CDR3 is TGTGCCAGCAGTGAGGGGTGGGATCGAACCTCTGGGGCCAACGTCCTGACTTTC. This gives the protein CASSEGWDRTSGANVLTF.

The chain carries TRBV25-1 and TRBJ2-3; tentative D call: TRBD2 (6 bases). The V and J ends lost 1 base and 8 bases respectively, with 13 bases between them. The CDR3 has 14 amino acids. The germline gives CDR1 MGHDK, CDR2 SYGVNS. CDR3 loop: CASSEWREDVTQYF. The CDR3 DNA reads as TGTGCCAGCAGTGAATGGAGGGAGGATGTTACGCAGTATTTT.

This clonotype showed up just a few times. Its ends do not fully match the called genes, so a read error is possible. This chain links TRBV5-1 with TRBJ2-2; tentative D call: TRBD2 (6 bases). The CDR3 runs 14 residues. Germline assignment: CDR1 SGHRS and CDR2 YFSETQ. The CDR3 region has the DNA TGTGCCAGCAGCTTGGTGGGGGGAACCGGGGAGCTGTTTTTT. Its translation is CASSLVGGTGELFF.

The table lists this clonotype with many counts. The genes are TRBV6-5 and TRBJ2-3, with 7 bases fitting TRBD1. Losses at the gene ends were 6 bases for V and 1 base for J; bases not matched to a gene: 10. Germline CDR1 and CDR2: MNHEY and SVGAGI. This CDR3 has 16 amino acids. This chain's CDR3 is CASRTGQVHRTDTQYF. The CDR3 DNA sequence: TGTGCCAGCAGAACCGGACAGGTTCACCGCACAGATACGCAGTATTTT.

This chain joins TRBV4-3 and TRBJ1-4; D is possibly TRBD1 (5 bases). This CDR3 region has 15 residues. Germline V CDR1 and CDR2: LGHNA, YSLEER. V lost 0 bases, J lost 8 bases, and 13 bases lay in between. In nucleotides, the CDR3 is TGCGCCAGCAGCCAAGATTTAGGGGCGAGCGAAAAACTGTTTTTT. The encoded protein is CASSQDLGASEKLFF.

The V gene is TRBV7-2, the J gene TRBJ2-3; TRBD2 aligns across 11 bases. CDR3 length: 16 amino acids. Germline CDR1 reads SGHTA; CDR2 reads FQGNSA. J lost 7 bases, V lost 7 bases, and 13 bases had no gene match. CDR3 sequence reads: CASILSGGASPYTQYF. The DNA of the CDR3 is TGTGCCAGCATCCTTAGCGGGGGGGCTTCCCCTTATACGCAGTATTTT.

The chain employs TRBV20-1 and TRBJ2-3, with TRBD1 as a possible D gene (7 bases). This CDR3 region has 14 residues. V gave up 2 bases and J gave up 3 bases, with 12 bases separating them. Germline loops: CDR1 DFQATT, CDR2 SNEGSKA (reference sequence). CDR3 protein: CSARTPGGTDTQYF. The CDR3 DNA sequence: TGCAGTGCTAGAACGCCAGGGGGGACAGATACGCAGTATTTT.

On this clonotype itself: This may come from a read error, since a much larger clone is one base off. The chain combines TRBV6-6 with TRBJ1-1; D remains ambiguous. This CDR3 spans 14 amino acids. Germline CDR1 reads MNHNY; CDR2 reads SVGAGI (reference sequence). Trimming removed 8 bases from V and 0 bases from J, with 13 bases in between. This chain's CDR3 is CASEIVQVNTEAFF. In nucleotides, the CDR3 is TGTGCCAGCGAAATAGTACAAGTGAACACTGAAGCTTTCTTT.

This clonotype was detected only a few times. The rearrangement uses TRBV5-1 and TRBJ2-3, with TRBD1 identical over 8 bases. This CDR3 spans 16 amino acids. The J segment lost 6 bases and the V segment lost 7 bases, leaving 16 bases of the junction unmatched. The germline gives CDR1 SGHRS, CDR2 YFSETQ. The CDR3 loop is CASSRFTGQEGDTQYF. As DNA, the CDR3 is TGCGCCAGCTCTCGTTTCACGGGACAGGAAGGGGATACGCAGTATTTT.

V is TRBV2 and J is TRBJ1-1, with D maybe TRBD1 (6 bases). This CDR3 has 15 amino acids. V was clipped by 7 bases and J by 0 bases, with 15 bases between them. Looked up from germline, CDR1 is SNHLY and CDR2 is FYNNEI. The CDR3 DNA reads TGTGCCAGCACCTCATCGGGGGCCATGAACACTGAAGCTTTCTTT. As protein: CASTSSGAMNTEAFF.

The J gene is TRBJ2-2, the V gene TRBV29-1; possible D gene TRBD2, 6 bases. Germline CDR1 reads SQVTM; CDR2 reads ANQGSEA. The CDR3 totals 16 residues. The germline V and J ends were trimmed by 4 bases and 4 bases, with 19 bases remaining between them. CDR3 in DNA: TGCAGCGTTGCCCCGTCCGGGGGACCGGGCACCGGGGAGCTGTTTTTT. This gives the protein CSVAPSGGPGTGELFF.

This clonotype has only a few counts. The genes are TRBV4-1 and TRBJ2-1; 8 bases agree with TRBD1. Per germline, CDR1 MGHRA and CDR2 YSYEKL. V shed 4 bases, J shed 5 bases, and the junction held 13 bases outside the gene matches. The CDR3 extends over 17 amino acids. CDR3 nucleotides: TGCGCCAGCAGCCTCGTGTTACAGGGGGTGGGGAACAATGAGCAGTTCTTC. It specifies CASSLVLQGVGNNEQFF.

V is TRBV4-1 and J is TRBJ2-7; 7 bases fit TRBD1. The germline V gene has CDR1 MGHRA and CDR2 YSYEKL. J lost 2 bases, V lost 2 bases, and 3 bases had no gene match. CDR3 length: 14 amino acids. The CDR3 DNA follows: TGCGCCAGCAGCCAAAGGCAGGGGGCCTACGAGCAGTACTTC. It codes for CASSQRQGAYEQYF.